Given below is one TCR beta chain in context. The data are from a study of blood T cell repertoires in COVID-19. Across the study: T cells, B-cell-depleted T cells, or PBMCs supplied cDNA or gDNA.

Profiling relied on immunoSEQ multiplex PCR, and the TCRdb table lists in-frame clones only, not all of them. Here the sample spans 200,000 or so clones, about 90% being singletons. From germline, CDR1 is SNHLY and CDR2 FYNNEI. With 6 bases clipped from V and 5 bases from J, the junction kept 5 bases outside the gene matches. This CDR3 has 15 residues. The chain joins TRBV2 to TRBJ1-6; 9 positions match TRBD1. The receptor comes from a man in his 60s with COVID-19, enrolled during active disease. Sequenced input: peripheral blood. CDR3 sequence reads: CASRKQGANNSPLHF. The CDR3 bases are TGTGCCAGCAGGAAACAGGGGGCTAATAATTCACCCCTCCACTTT. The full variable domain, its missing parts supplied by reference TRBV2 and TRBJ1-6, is EPEVTQTPSHQVTQMGQEVILRCVPISNHLYFYWYRQILGQKVEFLVSFYNNEISEKSEIFDDQFSVERPDGSNFTLKIRSTKLEDSAMYFCASRKQGANNSPLHFGNGTRLTVT.